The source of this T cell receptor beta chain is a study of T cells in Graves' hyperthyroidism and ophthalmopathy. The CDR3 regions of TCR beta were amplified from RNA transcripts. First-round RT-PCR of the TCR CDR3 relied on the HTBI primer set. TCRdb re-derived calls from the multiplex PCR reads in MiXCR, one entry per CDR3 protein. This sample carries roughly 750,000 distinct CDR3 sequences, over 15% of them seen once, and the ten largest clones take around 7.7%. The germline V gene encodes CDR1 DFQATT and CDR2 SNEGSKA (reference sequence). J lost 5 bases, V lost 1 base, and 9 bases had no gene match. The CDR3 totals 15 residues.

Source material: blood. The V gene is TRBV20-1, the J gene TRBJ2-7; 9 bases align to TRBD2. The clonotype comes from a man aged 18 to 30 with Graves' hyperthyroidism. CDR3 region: CSARAQREAPNEQYF. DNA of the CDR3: TGCAGTGCTAGAGCCCAGCGGGAGGCCCCGAACGAGCAGTACTTC.